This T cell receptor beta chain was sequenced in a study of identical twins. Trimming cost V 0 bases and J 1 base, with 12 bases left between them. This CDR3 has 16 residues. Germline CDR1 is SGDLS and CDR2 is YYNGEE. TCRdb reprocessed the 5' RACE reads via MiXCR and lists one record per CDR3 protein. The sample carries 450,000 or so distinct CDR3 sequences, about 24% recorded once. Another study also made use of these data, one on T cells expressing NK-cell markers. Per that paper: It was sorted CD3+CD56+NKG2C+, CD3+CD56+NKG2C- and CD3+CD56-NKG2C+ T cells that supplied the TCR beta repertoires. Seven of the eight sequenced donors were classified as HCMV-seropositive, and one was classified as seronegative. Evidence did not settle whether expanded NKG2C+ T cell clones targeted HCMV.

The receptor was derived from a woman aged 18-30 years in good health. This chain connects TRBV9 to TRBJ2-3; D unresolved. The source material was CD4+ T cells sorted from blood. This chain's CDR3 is CASSVGLRLGTDTQYF. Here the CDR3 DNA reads TGTGCCAGCAGCGTAGGACTCCGCCTAGGCACAGATACGCAGTATTTT. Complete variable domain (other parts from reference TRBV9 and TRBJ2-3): DSGVTQTPKHLITATGQRVTLRCSPRSGDLSVYWYQQSLDQGLQFLIQYYNGEERAKGNILERFSAQQFPDLHSELNLSSLELGDSALYFCASSVGLRLGTDTQYFGPGTRLTVL.